The subject of this entry is one T cell receptor (beta chain). The V segment lost 0 bases and the J segment 3 bases; nucleotides outside the gene matches: 8. The CDR3 is made up of 16 amino acids. Per the germline V gene, CDR1 is SGHRS and CDR2 is YFSETQ. These data belong to a study of blood T cell repertoires in COVID-19. On the study more broadly: The study drew acute and convalescent COVID-19 samples from the United States, Italy and Spain.

Assay: immunoSEQ multiplex PCR; the TCRdb copy retains only in-frame clones and omits some. This table holds about 140,000 clones, around 86% found once. The clonotype comes from a human donor in a cohort sampled during active COVID-19. Specimen: peripheral blood. The rearrangement uses TRBV5-1 and TRBJ2-7; TRBD2 aligns across 8 bases. Here the CDR3 DNA reads TGCGCCAGCAGCTTGGCGGGTAGCGGGATATTCTACGAGCAGTACTTC. As protein: CASSLAGSGIFYEQYF.